The T cell receptor beta chain described here comes from a study of T cells in localized non-small cell lung cancer. Study-wide results and limits: The tumor had only one region sequenced, so heterogeneity remains possible. When the top 100 tumor clones were examined, a median approximately 59 of them also appeared in the adjacent lung, which was paired and uninvolved.

Of note for this clone: The antigen remains unidentified.

Assay: immunoSEQ multiplex PCR; the TCRdb copy retains only in-frame clones and omits some. The sample contains roughly 15,000 clones, about 90% of which appear only once. The CDR3 loop spans 13 amino acids. The germline gives CDR1 SNHLY, CDR2 FYNNEI. V was shortened by 11 bases and J by 5 bases, with 18 bases between the two germline ends. The TCR sequence derives from a woman aged 35 to 75 with stage III lung adenocarcinoma. The chain joins TRBV2 to TRBJ2-5, with TRBD2 as a possible D gene (6 bases). The specimen comprised peripheral blood mononuclear cells, sampled before any cancer treatment. This chain's CDR3 is CADSARERETQYF. The CDR3 DNA follows: TGTGCCGACTCAGCCCGGGAGCGGGAGACCCAGTACTTC.